This passage covers 24 T cell receptor beta chains from one sample sequenced in a study of blood T cell repertoires in COVID-19 (TCRdb year 2020). The library was produced with the immunoSEQ multiplex PCR assay. Entries here come from immuneACCESS through TCRdb and include only in-frame sequences with V and J called. Some clones fail to appear in such tables; in the studies checked, an unresolved V gene covers under half of the shortfall, and the cause of the remainder is unknown. The sample table records 250,000 to 350,000 clones; approximately 83% of these occur just once. Of the sample, approximately 15% is held by the ten largest clones. Input material: peripheral blood. The receptor set was obtained from a person aged 65 to 79 with COVID-19, enrolled during active disease.

In this sample, this clone turned up many times. V gene TRBV19 combines with J gene TRBJ2-7, with TRBD1 as a possible D gene (6 bases). The V gene's germline CDR1 is LNHDA and CDR2 SQIVND (reference sequence). The V end lost 5 bases, the J end lost 3 bases, and 8 bases lay between the germline ends. The CDR3 sequence is 12 residues long. DNA for the CDR3: TGTGCCAGTAGTCCCAGGGGCTACGAGCAGTACTTC. Its translation: CASSPRGYEQYF.

This clone was counted a single time. The chain combines TRBV3-1 (or the pseudogene TRBV3-2) with TRBJ2-7; TRBD1 is a possible D gene (5 bases). The germline V gene encodes CDR1 LGHDT and CDR2 YNNKEL (reference sequence). The CDR3 contains 15 residues. V lost 3 bases and J 3 bases, leaving 15 bases between the germline ends. DNA for the CDR3: TGTGCCAGCAGCCAGTCAATTGACAGTAACTACGAGCAGTACTTC. Protein: CASSQSIDSNYEQYF.

The chain employs TRBV11-3 and TRBJ2-3; D may be TRBD2 (5 bases). The ends were cut back, 1 base at V and 0 bases at J, with 14 bases in the middle. Germline assignment: CDR1 SGHNT and CDR2 YENEEA. This CDR3 contains 17 residues. CDR3 region: CASSLGGFTPSTDTQYF. Here the CDR3 DNA reads TGTGCCAGCAGCTTAGGCGGGTTCACACCTAGCACAGATACGCAGTATTTT. Combining the CDR3 with reference TRBV11-3 and TRBJ2-3 gives the whole variable domain EAGVVQSPRYKIIEKKQPVAFWCNPISGHNTLYWYLQNLGQGPELLIRYENEEAVDDSQLPKDRFSAERLKGVDSTLKIQPAELGDSAVYLCASSLGGFTPSTDTQYFGPGTRLTVL.

The J gene is TRBJ2-3, the V gene TRBV2; no firm D call. This CDR3 comprises 10 residues. Per the germline V gene, CDR1 is SNHLY and CDR2 is FYNNEI. V was shortened by 7 bases and J by 6 bases, with 5 bases between the two germline ends. CDR3 in amino acids: CASNIDTQYF. In nucleotides, the CDR3 is TGTGCCAGCAATATTGATACGCAGTATTTT. The full variable domain, completed using reference TRBV2 and TRBJ2-3, is EPEVTQTPSHQVTQMGQEVILRCVPISNHLYFYWYRQILGQKVEFLVSFYNNEISEKSEIFDDQFSVERPDGSNFTLKIRSTKLEDSAMYFCASNIDTQYFGPGTRLTVL.

There are a few counts of this clone. The chain links TRBV6-6 to TRBJ2-1; tentative D call: TRBD2 (6 bases). The germline CDR1 and CDR2 sequences are MNHNY and SVGAGI (reference sequence). This CDR3 contains 15 residues. Trimming took 4 bases from V and 9 from J, leaving 19 bases between them. CDR3 nucleotide sequence: TGTGCCAGCAGTTCGTCGGGAGAGATTCAAGGTGAGCAGTTCTTC. Protein: CASSSSGEIQGEQFF.

The gene calls are TRBV7-3 and TRBJ2-5; 8 bases line up with TRBD1. This CDR3 has 16 amino acids. The germline gives CDR1 SGHTA, CDR2 FQGTGA. V lost 5 bases, J lost 5 bases, and 13 bases stayed unmatched. The CDR3 bases are TGTGCCAGCAGCCCAACCGCCGGACAGGGTATGGAGACCCAGTACTTC. It is translated as CASSPTAGQGMETQYF.

The chain couples TRBV6-1 to TRBJ2-1; the D is unclear. The CDR3 has 17 residues. Germline CDR1 and CDR2: MNHNS and SASEGT. V shed 2 bases and J shed 4 bases, with 18 bases lying between them. The CDR3 reads CASSEILGQLIYNEQFF. CDR3 nucleotide sequence: TGTGCCAGCAGTGAAATCCTTGGGCAGTTAATTTACAATGAGCAGTTCTTC.

This clone showed up just a few times. V is TRBV6-2 or TRBV6-3 and J is TRBJ2-2; 9 bases align to TRBD1. The CDR3 runs to 16 residues. CDR1 MNHEY and CDR2 SVGEGT come from the germline V gene. With V trimmed by 4 bases and J by 7 bases, 10 bases remained unmatched. The chain's CDR3 is CASSWKGQGSGGELFF. CDR3 bases: TGTGCCAGCAGTTGGAAGGGACAGGGATCCGGCGGGGAGCTGTTTTTT.

The chain employs TRBV4-3 and TRBJ1-6; a possible D gene is TRBD1 (6 bases). V dropped 0 bases and J dropped 3 bases, with 15 bases sitting between them. Looked up from germline, CDR1 is LGHNA and CDR2 is YSLEER. The CDR3 is 18 amino acids. DNA for the CDR3: TGCGCCAGCAGCCAAGATCTTCAGGACAGCTACTATAATTCACCCCTCCACTTT. Translated: CASSQDLQDSYYNSPLHF.

This clone was recorded only once. This chain connects TRBV18 to TRBJ1-2, with D possibly being TRBD1 (6 bases). Germline assignment: CDR1 KGHSH and CDR2 LQKENI. The V and J ends lost 0 bases and 1 base respectively, with 9 bases between them. This CDR3 is built from 15 residues. Written as DNA, the CDR3 is TGTGCCAGCTCACCACCCGTACAGGGTAACTATGGCTACACCTTC. This gives the protein CASSPPVQGNYGYTF.

The V call is TRBV6-5, the J call TRBJ1-2, with TRBD1 matching 7 bases. This CDR3 spans 16 amino acids. After removal of 0 bases from V and 8 bases from J, the junction contained 12 bases not matched to a gene. Germline CDR1 MNHEY, CDR2 SVGAGI. CDR3 in amino acids: CASSYSPLQGLSGYTF. The CDR3 bases are TGTGCCAGCAGTTACTCCCCCTTACAGGGGTTGTCGGGCTACACCTTC.

The chain employs TRBV7-9 and TRBJ1-5; D call uncertain. V was trimmed by 1 base and J by 5 bases, leaving 15 bases between them. CDR1 is SEHNR and CDR2 is FQNEAQ in the germline V gene (reference sequence). The CDR3 totals 16 residues. CDR3 nucleotide sequence: TGTGCCAGCAGCTTAGTCGGTGGAGGCAGCGATCAGCCCCAGCATTTT. It encodes CASSLVGGGSDQPQHF.

The CDR3 bases are TGTGCCAGCAGTGGGGGGACTACGGTTCAAGAGACCCAGTACTTC. It specifies CASSGGTTVQETQYF. This chain links TRBV2 with TRBJ2-5; 7 nucleotides agree with TRBD2. CDR1 and CDR2 from the germline V gene are SNHLY and FYNNEI. V was pared by 4 bases and J by 2 bases, with 7 bases of the junction left unmatched. This CDR3 contains 15 residues.

V is TRBV5-4 and J is TRBJ1-6; 7 bases agree with TRBD1. V shed 4 bases and J 10 bases; nucleotides not matched to a gene: 8. The CDR3 totals 14 residues. The germline gives CDR1 SGHNT, CDR2 YYREEE (reference sequence). DNA of the CDR3: TGTGCCAGCAGCCCTAACAGGGGAGGATCACCCCTCCACTTT. Its protein is CASSPNRGGSPLHF.

V and J are TRBV9 and TRBJ2-3; 14 bases align to TRBD2. V trimming: 7 bases; J trimming: 3 bases; junction bases outside the gene matches: 4. CDR3 length: 15 residues. Germline CDR1 reads SGDLS; CDR2 reads YYNGEE. The CDR3 loop is CASARLAGGTDTQYF. In DNA, the CDR3 is TGTGCCAGCGCCAGACTAGCGGGAGGGACAGATACGCAGTATTTT.

Written as DNA, the CDR3 is TGTGCCAGCAGCGTAGGGACAGGGGGGGACACCGGGGAGCTGTTTTTT. Translated, it gives CASSVGTGGDTGELFF. The rearrangement links TRBV9 to TRBJ2-2; the match to TRBD1 covers 10 bases. The CDR3 spans 16 residues. V lost 0 bases and J lost 3; bases outside the gene matches: 2. Germline V gene data show CDR1 as SGDLS and CDR2 as YYNGEE.

The V gene is TRBV6-5, the J gene TRBJ1-1; D is perhaps TRBD1 (5 bases). The V gene lost 7 bases and the J gene lost 7 bases, with 19 bases spanning the gap. The CDR3 has 14 residues. Per the germline V gene, CDR1 is MNHEY and CDR2 is SVGAGI. The CDR3 region is CASTGRGRGSEAFF. CDR3 sequence (DNA): TGTGCCAGCACCGGGCGGGGGAGAGGGAGTGAAGCTTTCTTT.

This rearrangement joins TRBV7-9 to TRBJ1-5; 8 bases are a match to TRBD1. The J segment lost 6 bases and the V segment lost 5 bases, leaving 6 bases of the junction unmatched. CDR1 SEHNR and CDR2 FQNEAQ come from the germline V gene (reference sequence). This CDR3 is built from 14 residues. CDR3 sequence reads: CASSPTGGFQPQHF. Here the CDR3 DNA reads TGTGCCAGCAGCCCTACAGGGGGATTTCAGCCCCAGCATTTT.

The genes are TRBV10-3 and TRBJ2-1, with TRBD2 matching 10 bases. CDR1 ENHRY and CDR2 SYGVKD come from the germline V gene. The CDR3 spans 17 residues. The junction had 16 bases not matched to a gene; V was cut back by 10 bases and J by 4 bases. The CDR3: CATEREGPIVEYNEQFF. As DNA, the CDR3 is TGTGCCACTGAGCGGGAGGGCCCGATCGTAGAATACAATGAGCAGTTCTTC.

A remark on this clone: In the same sample, other DNA sequences code for this CDR3. V usage is TRBV7-2 and J usage is TRBJ2-7, with 8 bases lining up with TRBD1. The CDR3 has 14 residues. Germline V gene sequence: CDR1 SGHTA, CDR2 FQGNSA. The V gene end was trimmed by 3 bases and the J gene end by 1 base; junction bases not matched to a gene: 2. The CDR3 DNA follows: TGTGCCAGCAGCTTGGACAGGGCTTCCTACGAGCAGTACTTC. This gives the protein CASSLDRASYEQYF. Full variable domain (outside the CDR3, taken from reference TRBV7-2 and TRBJ2-7): GAGVSQSPSNKVTEKGKDVELRCDPISGHTALYWYRQSLGQGLEFLIYFQGNSAPDKSGLPSDRFSAERTGGSVSTLTIQRTQQEDSAVYLCASSLDRASYEQYFGPGTRLTVT.

The chain combines TRBV10-3 with TRBJ1-6; 7 bases align to TRBD1. Germline V CDR1 and CDR2: ENHRY, SYGVKD. J gave up 5 bases and V 5 bases, and 3 bases lay outside the gene matches. This CDR3 is built from 14 residues. CDR3 sequence: CAISPGTDNSPLHF. The CDR3 nucleotides are TGTGCCATCAGTCCCGGGACAGATAATTCACCCCTCCACTTT.

The V call is TRBV5-4, the J call TRBJ2-3; no clear D. The ends were cut back, 4 bases at V and 1 base at J, with 10 bases in the middle. Germline V lookup: CDR1 SGHNT, CDR2 YYREEE (reference sequence). The CDR3 covers 14 residues. In nucleotides, the CDR3 is TGTGCCAGCAGCGCGGAAGCCGGCACAGATACGCAGTATTTT. Translated: CASSAEAGTDTQYF.

V is TRBV6-2 or TRBV6-3 and J is TRBJ1-5; TRBD1 agrees at 9 bases. Per germline, CDR1 MNHEY and CDR2 SVGEGT. The CDR3 has 14 residues. V was pared by 4 bases and J by 7 bases, with 5 bases of the junction left unmatched. The CDR3 bases are TGTGCCAGCAGTTGGGGGACAGGGCCCCAGCCCCAGCATTTT. This codes for CASSWGTGPQPQHF.

This clone was observed once. DNA of the CDR3: TGTGCCAGCAGTTTGGTTAAGTCGGGGACCTATAATTCACCCCTCCACTTT. It encodes CASSLVKSGTYNSPLHF. J is TRBJ1-6 and V is TRBV6-2 or TRBV6-3; no definite D call. Germline V gene sequence: CDR1 MNHEY, CDR2 SVGEGT. The V end was cut by 4 bases, the J end by 2 bases, with 15 bases between. The CDR3 consists of 17 residues.